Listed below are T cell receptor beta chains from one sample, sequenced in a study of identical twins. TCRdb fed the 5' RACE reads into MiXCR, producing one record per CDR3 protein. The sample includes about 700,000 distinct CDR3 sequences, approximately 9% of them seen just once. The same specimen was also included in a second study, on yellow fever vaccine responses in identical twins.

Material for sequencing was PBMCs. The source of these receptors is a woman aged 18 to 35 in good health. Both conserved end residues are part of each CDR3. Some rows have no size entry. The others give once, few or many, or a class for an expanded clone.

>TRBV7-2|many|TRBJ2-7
CASSATSGRASEQYF
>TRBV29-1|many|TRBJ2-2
CSVNSGGANTGELFF
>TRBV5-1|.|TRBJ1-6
CASSLRGTGPSPVSPLHF
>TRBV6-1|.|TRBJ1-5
CASTPRTDSNQPQHF
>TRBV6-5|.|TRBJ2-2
CASSSGTSGDHTGELFF
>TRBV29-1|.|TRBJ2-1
CSAAGQGNNEQFF
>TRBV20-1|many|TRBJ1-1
CRPSGSSRQGNTEAFF
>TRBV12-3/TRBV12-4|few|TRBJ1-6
CASSSGGTGLGSPLHF
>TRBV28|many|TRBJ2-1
CASSLVTYYNEQFF
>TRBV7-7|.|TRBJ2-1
CASSLGGGRGVNEQFF
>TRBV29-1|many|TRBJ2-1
CSVEGGLATYNEQFF
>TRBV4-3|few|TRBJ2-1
CASSQEGYTSGRKYYNEQFF